The clone carrying this TCR beta chain appeared many times. Its antigen is still unknown. For TCR beta, libraries came from iRepertoire HTBI primers and Arm-PCR of CDR3 regions. A single record per CDR3 protein comes from TCRdb applying MiXCR to the multiplex PCR reads. The table records more than 350,000 distinct CDR3 sequences, 20% to 25% of them present only once. The sample originates from a study of regulatory T cells in long-lasting Graves disease. Findings of the study overall: The TCR repertoire of persistent Graves' patients was less diverse than that of newly diagnosed ones.

The V and J ends lost 6 bases and 10 bases, in that order; junction bases with no gene match: 7. This CDR3 has 15 residues. Germline loops: CDR1 MNHNS, CDR2 SASEGT. Time point of the sample: persistent/refractory GD, antithyroid drugs over 5 years with positive TRAb. Extracted RNA from PBMCs served as the source of the TCR library. The rearrangement links TRBV6-1 to TRBJ1-6, with 12 nucleotides matching TRBD1. This sample comprised peripheral blood mononuclear cells (PBMCs), obtained when the disease was refractory, from a patient treated with antithyroid drugs. The receptor comes from a female donor with Graves disease. The CDR3: CASRPGQGAESPLHF. The CDR3 region has the DNA TGTGCCAGCAGACCGGGACAGGGGGCTGAATCACCCCTCCACTTT.